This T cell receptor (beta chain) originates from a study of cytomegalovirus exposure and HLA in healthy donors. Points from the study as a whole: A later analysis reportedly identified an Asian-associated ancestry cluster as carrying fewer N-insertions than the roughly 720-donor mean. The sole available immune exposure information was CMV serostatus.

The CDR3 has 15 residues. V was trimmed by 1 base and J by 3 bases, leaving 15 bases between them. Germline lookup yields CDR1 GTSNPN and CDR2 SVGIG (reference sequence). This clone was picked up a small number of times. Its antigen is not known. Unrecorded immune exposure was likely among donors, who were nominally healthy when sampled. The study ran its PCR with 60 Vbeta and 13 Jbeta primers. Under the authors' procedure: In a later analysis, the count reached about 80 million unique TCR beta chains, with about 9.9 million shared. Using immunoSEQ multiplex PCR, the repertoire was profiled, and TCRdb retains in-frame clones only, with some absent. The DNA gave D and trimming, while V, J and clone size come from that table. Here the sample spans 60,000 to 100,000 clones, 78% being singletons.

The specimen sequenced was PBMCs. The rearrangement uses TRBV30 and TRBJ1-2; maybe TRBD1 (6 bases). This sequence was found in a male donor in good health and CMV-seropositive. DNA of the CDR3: TGTGCCTGGAGTGGTTACAGGGTGGGGGACTATGGCTACACCTTC. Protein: CAWSGYRVGDYGYTF.